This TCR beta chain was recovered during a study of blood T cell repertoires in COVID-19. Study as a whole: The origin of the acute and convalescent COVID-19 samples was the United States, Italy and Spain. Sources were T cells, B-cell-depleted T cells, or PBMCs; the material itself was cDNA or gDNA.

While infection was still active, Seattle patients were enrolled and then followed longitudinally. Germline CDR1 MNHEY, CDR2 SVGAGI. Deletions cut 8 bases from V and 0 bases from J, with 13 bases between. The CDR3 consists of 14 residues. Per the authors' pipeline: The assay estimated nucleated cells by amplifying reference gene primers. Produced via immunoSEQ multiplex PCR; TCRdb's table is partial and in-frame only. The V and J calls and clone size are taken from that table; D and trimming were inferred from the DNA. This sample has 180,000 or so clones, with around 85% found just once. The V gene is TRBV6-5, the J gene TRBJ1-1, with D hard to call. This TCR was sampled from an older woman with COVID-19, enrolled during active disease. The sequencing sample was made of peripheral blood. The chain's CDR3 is CASVGRTLNTEAFF. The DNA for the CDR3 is TGTGCCAGCGTTGGTCGGACTCTGAACACTGAAGCTTTCTTT.